The 7 T cell receptor beta chains in this list originate from one sample, sequenced in a study of blood T cell repertoires in COVID-19. Libraries were prepared by immunoSEQ multiplex PCR; TCRdb keeps only in-frame clonotypes and omits some of them. The repertoire holds 310,000 or so clones, with 80% to 90% as singletons. Sequencing was carried out using peripheral blood. Every receptor here comes from a man aged 25-45 years with COVID-19, enrolled during active disease.

This chain links TRBV15 with TRBJ2-2; 7 bases are a match to TRBD2. Germline values: CDR1 LNHNV, CDR2 YYDKDF (reference sequence). CDR3 size: 17 residues. V lost 0 bases to trimming and J lost 4 bases; unmatched junction nucleotides: 8. The CDR3 protein is CATSRDSTSVTTGELFF. As DNA, the CDR3 is TGTGCCACCAGCAGAGATAGTACTAGCGTAACCACCGGGGAGCTGTTTTTT. Filled out from reference TRBV15 and TRBJ2-2, the complete variable domain reads DAMVIQNPRYQVTQFGKPVTLSCSQTLNHNVMYWYQQKSSQAPKLLFHYYDKDFNNEADTPDNFQSRRPNTSFCFLDIRSPGLGDTAMYLCATSRDSTSVTTGELFFGEGSRLTVL.

This chain joins TRBV5-1 and TRBJ2-1; the match to TRBD1 covers 10 bases. The V gene end was trimmed by 7 bases and the J gene end by 10 bases; junction bases not matched to a gene: 8. CDR1 is SGHRS, CDR2 YFSETQ, per germline. The CDR3 loop spans 13 amino acids. The CDR3, as DNA: TGCGCCAGCTCCGGGGGACAGGGGAAGGAGCAGTTCTTC. Translated, it gives CASSGGQGKEQFF.

The V and J genes are TRBV27 and TRBJ2-7; 10 bases are shared with TRBD1. Germline V lookup: CDR1 MNHEY, CDR2 SMNVEV (reference sequence). V dropped 4 bases and J dropped 4; count of bases not matched to a gene: 4. This CDR3 comprises 14 residues. CDR3 residues: CASSSGTGDYEQYF. DNA for the CDR3: TGTGCCAGCAGTTCCGGGACAGGGGATTACGAGCAGTACTTC.

V is TRBV5-1 and J is TRBJ2-7; 8 bases map to TRBD1. The V segment lost 5 bases and the J segment 4 bases; nucleotides outside the gene matches: 11. CDR1 is SGHRS and CDR2 is YFSETQ in the germline V gene. The CDR3 totals 15 residues. The CDR3 coding sequence is TGCGCCAGCAGTCCTAGGGGACAGGCATCTTACGAGCAGTACTTC. It translates to CASSPRGQASYEQYF.

By share, this clone ranks as medium-sized. The V gene is TRBV6-4, the J gene TRBJ2-1, with 9 positions matching TRBD1. V shed 3 bases and J 7 bases; nucleotides not matched to a gene: 7. This CDR3 is built from 15 residues. Germline V gene sequence: CDR1 MRHNA, CDR2 SNTAGT. The CDR3 here is CASSERTGAPNEQFF. Written as DNA, the CDR3 is TGTGCCAGCAGTGAACGGACAGGGGCTCCAAATGAGCAGTTCTTC.

This sequence joins TRBV6-1 and TRBJ1-6; D not resolved. Germline V gene lookup returns CDR1 MNHNS and CDR2 SASEGT. The V gene lost 2 bases and the J gene lost 7 bases, with 9 bases spanning the gap. The CDR3 length is 14 residues. This chain's CDR3 is CASSEQAVNSPLHF. The CDR3 bases are TGTGCCAGCAGTGAACAGGCAGTAAATTCACCCCTCCACTTT.

The sample holds one count of this clone. The chain has TRBV5-5 and TRBJ2-5; D unclear. V was clipped by 3 bases and J by 1 base, with 10 bases between them. The CDR3 runs to 14 residues. Germline V lookup: CDR1 SGHKS, CDR2 YYEKEE (reference sequence). The DNA for the CDR3 is TGTGCCAGCAGCTGGGTGACAATCCAAGAGACCCAGTACTTC. Its protein product is CASSWVTIQETQYF.